This T cell receptor beta chain emerged from a study of identical twins. Study-wide results and limits: Monozygotic twin pairs showed more out-of-frame TCR alpha sharing than models estimated.

The CDR3 covers 13 residues. CDR1 is SQVTM and CDR2 is ANQGSEA in the germline V gene. V lost 1 base, J lost 5 bases, and 2 bases stayed unmatched. Each cDNA held unique molecular identifiers, and template switching gave it a universal primer site. TCRdb recomputed calls from the 5' RACE reads with MiXCR, one row per CDR3 protein. The table records 450,000 to 500,000 distinct CDR3 sequences, 14% of them present only once. This clonotype has more than one count but fewer than ten. Its antigen is still unknown. This sample also appeared in a second study, on yellow fever vaccine responses in identical twins.

The sequence came from a young woman in good health. The chain employs TRBV29-1 and TRBJ2-1; 7 bases are shared with TRBD2. The sample consisted of CD4+ T cells sorted from blood. CDR3 loop: CSVEGLADNEQFF. Written as DNA, the CDR3 is TGCAGCGTTGAAGGCCTAGCGGACAATGAGCAGTTCTTC.